This is a list of T cell receptor beta chains from one sample in a study of identical twins. TCRdb re-called the 5' RACE reads with MiXCR, one entry per CDR3 protein. Of 350,000 or so distinct CDR3 sequences listed, about 12% were seen once; the top ten hold around 7.8%. These sequences were also reported in another study, on yellow fever vaccine responses in identical twins.

Sequencing was carried out using CD8+ T cells sorted from blood. Receptors were obtained from a woman aged 18-30 years in good health. CDR3s include the opening cysteine and the closing phenylalanine or tryptophan. Each record gives: D gene, clone size, J gene, V gene, CDR3 DNA, CDR3 protein. The D gene is left open where the match is weak. Only some rows state a clone size, as once, few, many or a class for expanded clones.

D: .
size: many
J: TRBJ2-7
V: TRBV5-1
DNA: TGCGCCAGCAGCTTGGCAGATACCTACGAGCAGTACTTC
CDR3: CASSLADTYEQYF

D: .
size: few
J: TRBJ2-1
V: TRBV15
DNA: TGTGCCACCAGCAGTAGGTCTCTTACGAGCTCCTACAATGAGCAGTTCTTC
CDR3: CATSSRSLTSSYNEQFF

D: .
size: few
J: TRBJ1-3
V: TRBV12-3/TRBV12-4
DNA: TGTGCCAGCAGTTCCCCCGTGCCCATCGGAAACACCATATATTTT
CDR3: CASSSPVPIGNTIYF

D: TRBD1
size: few
J: TRBJ1-1
V: TRBV10-1
DNA: TGCGCCAGCAGTGACTACTCGGACAGGGCCGATGAAGCTTTCTTT
CDR3: CASSDYSDRADEAFF

D: TRBD2
size: many
J: TRBJ2-1
V: TRBV3-1
DNA: TGTGCCAGCAGCCCGTGGACTAGCGGGAGCAGGGAGCAGTTCTTC
CDR3: CASSPWTSGSREQFF

D: .
size: few
J: TRBJ2-1
V: TRBV3-1
DNA: TGTGCCAGCAGCGGCATTGGGGCAATCGGCGTTAATGAGCAGTTCTTC
CDR3: CASSGIGAIGVNEQFF

D: .
size: .
J: TRBJ1-1
V: TRBV2
DNA: TGTGCCAGCAGTTACGGGGGAACGAACACTGAAGCTTTCTTT
CDR3: CASSYGGTNTEAFF

D: TRBD1
size: .
J: TRBJ2-1
V: TRBV7-9
DNA: TGTGCCAGCAGCTTCCGGGGACAGATCCACAATGAGCAGTTCTTC
CDR3: CASSFRGQIHNEQFF

D: TRBD1
size: few
J: TRBJ1-6
V: TRBV6-5
DNA: TGTGCCAGCAGTTATGCCCTGGTGCAGGGGGGGTCACCCCTCCACTTT
CDR3: CASSYALVQGGSPLHF

D: TRBD1
size: .
J: TRBJ1-2
V: TRBV4-1
DNA: TGCGCCAGCAGCGTACGACAGGGGAAGAACTATGGCTACACCTTC
CDR3: CASSVRQGKNYGYTF

D: .
size: .
J: TRBJ2-5
V: TRBV12-3/TRBV12-4
DNA: TGTGCCAGCAGTTTGGGGACCGTGGTAATCCGAGGAGAGACCCAGTACTTC
CDR3: CASSLGTVVIRGETQYF

D: .
size: .
J: TRBJ1-1
V: TRBV7-9
DNA: TGTGCCAGCAGCTATTTCATTGAGGACACTGAAGCTTTCTTT
CDR3: CASSYFIEDTEAFF

D: .
size: few
J: TRBJ1-2
V: TRBV7-9
DNA: TGTGCCACCCGAACCCTGGGGGGGAAGGACTATGGCTACACCTTC
CDR3: CATRTLGGKDYGYTF

D: .
size: few
J: TRBJ2-7
V: TRBV21-1
DNA: TGTGCCAGCAGCAAGTGGGGGGACTACCACGAGCAGTACTTC
CDR3: CASSKWGDYHEQYF

D: TRBD1
size: .
J: TRBJ2-1
V: TRBV12-3/TRBV12-4
DNA: TGTGCCAGCACTTTGACAGGGGGAACGAATGAGCAGTTCTTC
CDR3: CASTLTGGTNEQFF

D: .
size: few
J: TRBJ2-2
V: TRBV5-5
DNA: TGTGCCAGCACCATGGAGGGGGGGCTGAACACCGGGGAGCTGTTTTTT
CDR3: CASTMEGGLNTGELFF

D: TRBD1
size: few
J: TRBJ1-1
V: TRBV6-5
DNA: TGTGCCAGCAGTTACGAGGGGGCGAACACTGAAGCTTTCTTT
CDR3: CASSYEGANTEAFF

D: .
size: few
J: TRBJ1-4
V: TRBV7-8
DNA: TGTGCCAGCAGCCTTAGGGCAGACCGTAATGAAAAACTGTTTTTT
CDR3: CASSLRADRNEKLFF

D: .
size: few
J: TRBJ2-7
V: TRBV12-3/TRBV12-4
DNA: TGTGCCAGCAGTTGGGGGGCCGGCGGGAGTGTCAACGAGCAGTACTTC
CDR3: CASSWGAGGSVNEQYF

D: .
size: many
J: TRBJ2-1
V: TRBV13
DNA: TGTGCCAGCAGCTCCGACACCAATGAGCAGTTCTTC
CDR3: CASSSDTNEQFF

D: TRBD2
size: few
J: TRBJ2-7
V: TRBV27
DNA: TGTGCCAGCAGTTTCATCGCGGGAGTTGTTCGCGAGCAGTACTTC
CDR3: CASSFIAGVVREQYF

D: TRBD2
size: .
J: TRBJ2-5
V: TRBV6-1
DNA: TGTGCCAGCAGTCCCGGGACTAGCTATGAGACCCAGTACTTC
CDR3: CASSPGTSYETQYF

D: TRBD2
size: few
J: TRBJ2-1
V: TRBV11-2
DNA: TGTGCCAGCAGCTTATTGAGCGGGAGCACCGGCTACAATGAGCAGTTCTTC
CDR3: CASSLLSGSTGYNEQFF

D: .
size: few
J: TRBJ2-2
V: TRBV9
DNA: TGTGCCAGCAGCCCAGGGATCGGGGAGCTGTTTTTT
CDR3: CASSPGIGELFF

D: TRBD2
size: many
J: TRBJ2-3
V: TRBV20-1
DNA: TGCAGTGCAGCGGGGGGGAGGTTCGAGGATACGCAGTATTTT
CDR3: CSAAGGRFEDTQYF

D: TRBD2
size: few
J: TRBJ2-3
V: TRBV10-2
DNA: TGCGCCAGCGCACTATCTAGCGGGGGCACAGATACGCAGTATTTT
CDR3: CASALSSGGTDTQYF

D: .
size: .
J: TRBJ1-3
V: TRBV7-9
DNA: TGTGCCAGCAGCTCCCCCCTCGCGGCTGACTCTGGAAACACCATATATTTT
CDR3: CASSSPLAADSGNTIYF

D: TRBD1
size: many
J: TRBJ1-2
V: TRBV20-1
DNA: TGCAGTGCGCAGGGGGTAAATTACTATGGCTACACCTTC
CDR3: CSAQGVNYYGYTF

D: .
size: many
J: TRBJ2-1
V: TRBV2
DNA: TGTGCCAGCAGTGAAATTGATGAGCAGTTCTTC
CDR3: CASSEIDEQFF

D: .
size: .
J: TRBJ2-5
V: TRBV28
DNA: TGTGCCAGCAGTGCTACCATCAGGGCCTACCAAGAGACCCAGTACTTC
CDR3: CASSATIRAYQETQYF

D: .
size: .
J: TRBJ1-2
V: TRBV7-9
DNA: TGTGCCAGCAGCCTCCCGCTGGGCTATGGCTACACCTTC
CDR3: CASSLPLGYGYTF

D: .
size: .
J: TRBJ2-3
V: TRBV10-2
DNA: TGCGCCAGCAGTGCTAATTACGGGCCTGATACGCAGTATTTT
CDR3: CASSANYGPDTQYF

D: TRBD2
size: few
J: TRBJ2-5
V: TRBV11-2
DNA: TGTGCCAGCAGCCCTGGTGGGGGGGAGGTAGAGACCCAGTACTTC
CDR3: CASSPGGGEVETQYF

D: .
size: .
J: TRBJ2-1
V: TRBV7-8
DNA: TGTGCCAGCAGCGGGGACGGATTCTACAATGAGCAGTTCTTC
CDR3: CASSGDGFYNEQFF

D: TRBD2
size: few
J: TRBJ2-3
V: TRBV7-9
DNA: TGTGCCAGCAGCTCCGCCGCGGGGACTAGTCTTGCAGATACGCAGTATTTT
CDR3: CASSSAAGTSLADTQYF

D: .
size: .
J: TRBJ2-1
V: TRBV7-2
DNA: TGTGCCAGCAGCGTTGGGGTGGGATGGTACAATGAGCAGTTCTTC
CDR3: CASSVGVGWYNEQFF

D: TRBD2
size: few
J: TRBJ2-2
V: TRBV4-1
DNA: TGCGCCAGCAGGCGGGTAGCGGGAGGGCCTGACACCGGGGAGCTGTTTTTT
CDR3: CASRRVAGGPDTGELFF

D: .
size: many
J: TRBJ2-5
V: TRBV7-9
DNA: TGTGCCAGCAGCTTATCACAGGGAAGGGAGACCCAGTACTTC
CDR3: CASSLSQGRETQYF

D: .
size: few
J: TRBJ2-1
V: TRBV27
DNA: TGTGCCAGCAGTTTACTGGCAGCGCCGACCAAGTACAATGAGCAGTTCTTC
CDR3: CASSLLAAPTKYNEQFF

D: .
size: .
J: TRBJ2-7
V: TRBV29-1
DNA: TGCAGCGTTGTAGCGGCAGACACATACGAGCAGTACTTC
CDR3: CSVVAADTYEQYF

D: TRBD1
size: few
J: TRBJ2-5
V: TRBV4-2
DNA: TGTGCCAGCAGCCAACGTGGACAGGGCGATAGTAAGGGGAAAGAGACCCAGTACTTC
CDR3: CASSQRGQGDSKGKETQYF

D: .
size: few
J: TRBJ1-1
V: TRBV3-1
DNA: TGTGCCAGCAGCCCCGGGGCCCAGGACACTGAAGCTTTCTTT
CDR3: CASSPGAQDTEAFF

D: .
size: .
J: TRBJ1-5
V: TRBV13
DNA: TGTGCCAGCAGCGTCAGGGGTAGCAATCAGCCCCAGCATTTT
CDR3: CASSVRGSNQPQHF

D: .
size: many
J: TRBJ2-5
V: TRBV4-1
DNA: TGCGCCAGCAGCCTGAAAGCCCCCCTCGCTGCAGAGACCCAGTACTTC
CDR3: CASSLKAPLAAETQYF

D: .
size: many
J: TRBJ2-1
V: TRBV5-1
DNA: TGCGCCAGCAGCTTGGCTGGTAGGGTCGATGAGCAGTTCTTC
CDR3: CASSLAGRVDEQFF

D: .
size: few
J: TRBJ1-2
V: TRBV9
DNA: TGTGCCAGCGGAGAACCACGGACTAACTATGGCTACACCTTC
CDR3: CASGEPRTNYGYTF

D: .
size: many
J: TRBJ2-1
V: TRBV5-6
DNA: TGTGCCAGCAGCGAGACTAGACCCAATGAGCAGTTCTTC
CDR3: CASSETRPNEQFF

D: .
size: many
J: TRBJ2-3
V: TRBV29-1
DNA: TGCAGCGCAGGCCGAATGACAGATACGCAGTATTTT
CDR3: CSAGRMTDTQYF

D: .
size: .
J: TRBJ2-3
V: TRBV3-1
DNA: TGTGCCACCTCCCAAGAGGGGCTAGGGTCTGGGGTCGTGGATACGCAGTATTTT
CDR3: CATSQEGLGSGVVDTQYF

D: TRBD2
size: few
J: TRBJ2-2
V: TRBV29-1
DNA: TGCAGCGTTGTTTGGACTAGCGGGAGTACCGGGGAGCTGTTTTTT
CDR3: CSVVWTSGSTGELFF

D: TRBD1
size: .
J: TRBJ1-5
V: TRBV5-1
DNA: TGCGCCAGCAGCACGGGACAGGGGGATCAGCCCCAGCATTTT
CDR3: CASSTGQGDQPQHF

D: .
size: .
J: TRBJ1-1
V: TRBV14
DNA: TGTGCCAGCAGAACAGAGGGATTGAACACTGAAGCTTTCTTT
CDR3: CASRTEGLNTEAFF

D: .
size: few
J: TRBJ1-4
V: TRBV28
DNA: TGTGCCAGCAGGCCCGGACAGAATGAAAAACTGTTTTTT
CDR3: CASRPGQNEKLFF

D: .
size: .
J: TRBJ2-1
V: TRBV11-3
DNA: TGTGCCAGCAGCTTAGACAGTTTGGGCAATGAGCAGTTCTTC
CDR3: CASSLDSLGNEQFF